This T cell receptor (beta chain) originates from a study of cytomegalovirus exposure and HLA in healthy donors. For the study at large: The 110 or so validation repertoires, a later analysis reported, used the same platform as the approximately 700 first-cohort repertoires.

V lost 1 base, J lost 0 bases, and 3 bases stayed unmatched. The CDR3 has 17 amino acids. Germline V lookup: CDR1 KGHSH, CDR2 LQKENI. Notes on the study in general: Through in vitro validation, three CMV-associated chains were shown to be specific for CMV antigens. Across donors, most TCRs were seen rarely, yet some public ones were widespread.

Repertoires were generated with immunoSEQ multiplex PCR, while TCRdb's copy carries only in-frame clones and drops some. The sample has roughly 100,000 clones; about 88% are singletons. In the case of this clone: The target antigen is unknown.

The clonotype originates from a woman aged 18-29 years in good health and CMV-seropositive. Sequencing input: PBMCs. The chain employs TRBV18 and TRBJ2-5, with 12 bases aligning to TRBD2. The CDR3 coding sequence is TGTGCCAGCTCACCACAGCGGACTAGCGGGGACCAAGAGACCCAGTACTTC. Its protein is CASSPQRTSGDQETQYF.